The clone carrying this T cell receptor (beta chain) was recorded many times. Its cognate antigen is unknown. Trimming stripped 0 bases from V and 5 bases from J, with 17 bases between. Germline V CDR1 and CDR2: SGHRS, YFSETQ. The CDR3 totals 16 residues. The sample belongs to a study of T cells after yellow fever vaccination. Background on the study: SMART-Seq v4 Ultra Low Input prepared libraries from low-cell fractions.

5'RACE template switching produced TCR cDNA carrying a universal primer site and UMIs. TCRdb analysed the 5' RACE reads with MiXCR anew, one entry per CDR3 protein. This sample has 150,000 to 200,000 distinct CDR3 sequences, with approximately 6.2% found just once. Study outcomes and limitations: The booster response re-showed most primary clones: 96% CD4, approximately 85% CD8. A small share of clonotypes appeared in both CD4 and CD8 compartments.

The chain joins TRBV5-1 to TRBJ1-2; TRBD1 might be the D (5 bases). The sample was CD4+ T cells sorted from PBMCs, taken on the day of the first yellow fever vaccination. This sequence originates from a man aged 18 to 30 who received the YFV17D yellow fever vaccine. The CDR3 DNA sequence: TGCGCCAGCAGCTTGGATTCGATGGGACCTCTATATGGCTACACCTTC. It codes for CASSLDSMGPLYGYTF.